This T cell receptor (beta chain) was retrieved from a study of control samples from healthy donors and cancer patients. J was trimmed by 6 bases and V by 6 bases; bases with no gene match: 5. There are 13 residues in the CDR3. Germline CDR1 reads MNHEY; CDR2 reads SVGAGI. Generated by immunoSEQ multiplex PCR, the TCRdb table keeps only in-frame clones and is missing some. The sample carries 260,000 or so clones, roughly 80% recorded once. V gene TRBV6-5 combines with J gene TRBJ1-5; 7 nucleotides match TRBD1. Sample: PBMCs. The receptor was derived from a woman between 55 and 75 years old with lung cancer. The CDR3 reads CASSQDRAQPQHF. The CDR3 bases are TGTGCCAGCAGCCAAGACAGGGCTCAGCCCCAGCATTTT.